Presented here are 21 T cell receptor beta chains from one specimen sequenced in a study of OX40 agonist ivuxolimab in advanced cancers. TCRdb's copy holds only in-frame clones and misses some; the assay was immunoSEQ multiplex PCR. The table includes about 89,000 clones, around 94% detected once. The material was CD4+ or CD8+ T cells sorted from blood, obtained in a trial of the OX40 agonist ivuxolimab. These TCRs come from an adult with an advanced solid tumor such as melanoma, head and neck, liver or kidney cancer.

CDR3 DNA sequence: TGTGCCAGCAGTGAAAGTTTGGAACAGGGGAAATCCTCAAACTATGGCTACACCTTC. Protein sequence: CASSESLEQGKSSNYGYTF. The chain has TRBV2 and TRBJ1-2, with 7 bases that match TRBD1. The V gene's germline CDR1 is SNHLY and CDR2 FYNNEI. The CDR3 has 19 residues. V lost 2 bases and J lost 2; bases outside the gene matches: 17. The full variable domain, completed using reference TRBV2 and TRBJ1-2, is EPEVTQTPSHQVTQMGQEVILRCVPISNHLYFYWYRQILGQKVEFLVSFYNNEISEKSEIFDDQFSVERPDGSNFTLKIRSTKLEDSAMYFCASSESLEQGKSSNYGYTFGSGTRLTVV.

This chain uses TRBV19 with TRBJ2-3; unclear D gene. The CDR3 totals 13 residues. In germline, CDR1 is LNHDA, CDR2 SQIVND (reference sequence). The germline V and J ends were trimmed by 2 bases and 1 base, with 4 bases remaining between them. CDR3 region: CASSIWGTDTQYF. The CDR3 DNA reads as TGTGCCAGTAGTATATGGGGCACAGATACGCAGTATTTT. The whole variable domain, remainder taken from reference TRBV19 and TRBJ2-3, is DGGITQSPKYLFRKEGQNVTLSCEQNLNHDAMYWYRQDPGQGLRLIYYSQIVNDFQKGDIAEGYSVSREKKESFPLTVTSAQKNPTAFYLCASSIWGTDTQYFGPGTRLTVL.

V gene TRBV9 combines with J gene TRBJ1-2; perhaps TRBD1 as D (5 bases). V shed 3 bases and J shed 9 bases, with 18 bases lying between them. The CDR3 runs 14 residues. Germline V lookup: CDR1 SGDLS, CDR2 YYNGEE. This CDR3 reads CASSGRDLRLSYTF. CDR3 DNA: TGTGCCAGCAGCGGCCGGGACCTAAGATTGAGCTACACCTTC.

This clone has just one count. The chain has TRBV18 and TRBJ2-7; no clear D. The CDR3 loop spans 14 amino acids. V shed 2 bases and J shed 7 bases, with 15 bases lying between them. Germline CDR1 and CDR2: KGHSH and LQKENI. The CDR3 reads CASSPTQTHREQYF. Here the CDR3 DNA reads TGTGCCAGCTCACCAACCCAAACCCATCGTGAGCAGTACTTC.

The chain employs TRBV4-1 and TRBJ1-5, with TRBD1 matching 9 bases. V lost 2 bases, J lost 3 bases, and 5 bases stayed unmatched. This CDR3 region has 16 residues. The germline V gene has CDR1 MGHRA and CDR2 YSYEKL. CDR3 bases: TGCGCCAGCAGCCAACGGACAGGGGTGGACAATCAGCCCCAGCATTTT. Its translation is CASSQRTGVDNQPQHF.

The chain links TRBV11-2 to TRBJ2-3; D is undetermined. V lost 4 bases and J lost 0, with 2 bases in between. The CDR3 has 12 amino acids. CDR1 and CDR2 (germline): SGHAT, FQNNGV. The CDR3 DNA reads TGTGCCAGCAGCTACAGCACAGATACGCAGTATTTT. Amino acids: CASSYSTDTQYF.

This rearrangement joins TRBV6-5 to TRBJ1-5; 9 bases fit TRBD1. From germline, CDR1 is MNHEY and CDR2 SVGAGI. This CDR3 contains 13 residues. V trimming: 6 bases; J trimming: 6 bases; junction bases outside the gene matches: 3. In DNA form, the CDR3 reads TGTGCCAGCAGAGAGACAGGGGGTCAGCCCCAGCATTTT. As protein: CASRETGGQPQHF.

The V gene is TRBV7-8, the J gene TRBJ2-5; 10 nucleotides match TRBD1. Losses at the gene ends were 4 bases for V and 3 bases for J; bases not matched to a gene: 2. Germline V gene sequence: CDR1 SGHVS, CDR2 FQNEAQ. This CDR3 is 14 amino acids long. CDR3 amino acids: CASSWGTGEETQYF. The CDR3 region has the DNA TGTGCCAGCAGCTGGGGGACAGGGGAAGAGACCCAGTACTTC. Full variable domain (rest looked up from reference TRBV7-8 and TRBJ2-5): GAGVSQSPRYKVAKRGQDVALRCDPISGHVSLFWYQQALGQGPEFLTYFQNEAQLDKSGLPSDRFFAERPEGSVSTLKIQRTQQEDSAVYLCASSWGTGEETQYFGPGTRLLVL.

This clone was seen only once. The chain carries TRBV30 and TRBJ2-1; D possibly matches TRBD1 or TRBD2 (5 bases each). Looked up from germline, CDR1 is GTSNPN and CDR2 is SVGIG (reference sequence). The CDR3 extends over 13 amino acids. V dropped 4 bases and J dropped 4 bases, with 11 bases sitting between them. The CDR3 nucleotides read TGTGCCTGGAATCCGGGACCGTACAATGAGCAGTTCTTC. This gives the protein CAWNPGPYNEQFF. Full variable domain (outside the CDR3, taken from reference TRBV30 and TRBJ2-1): SQTIHQWPATLVQPVGSPLSLECTVEGTSNPNLYWYRQAAGRGLQLLFYSVGIGQISSEVPQNLSASRPQDRQFILSSKKLLLSDSGFYLCAWNPGPYNEQFFGPGTRLTVL.

The chain links TRBV7-2 to TRBJ2-7, with D tentatively TRBD1 (6 bases). CDR1 SGHTA and CDR2 FQGNSA come from the germline V gene. Trimming pared 5 bases from V and 3 bases from J, leaving 14 bases between. CDR3 size: 14 residues. The CDR3 DNA sequence: TGTGCCAGCAGCGTCGGACAGAGTTTCTACGAGCAGTACTTC. It translates to CASSVGQSFYEQYF.

The V and J genes are TRBV15 and TRBJ2-7; 7 nucleotides agree with TRBD2. After removal of 5 bases from V and 7 bases from J, the junction contained 14 bases not matched to a gene. This CDR3 has 15 residues. Germline-derived CDR1 and CDR2 are LNHNV and YYDKDF (reference sequence). CDR3 in amino acids: CATSPSGLSYEEQYV. Written as DNA, the CDR3 is TGTGCCACCAGCCCTAGCGGACTATCCTATGAGGAGCAGTACGTC.

The chain's CDR3 is CASALLTSGAADTQYF. CDR3 in DNA: TGTGCCAGCGCACTCTTGACTAGCGGGGCGGCAGATACGCAGTATTTT. This chain uses TRBV2 with TRBJ2-3, with 11 positions matching TRBD2. Losses at the gene ends were 8 bases for V and 4 bases for J; bases not matched to a gene: 11. The CDR3 has 16 amino acids. The V gene's germline CDR1 is SNHLY and CDR2 FYNNEI.

V is TRBV5-1 and J is TRBJ2-2; the D is unclear. V lost 5 bases and J 0 bases, leaving 11 bases between the germline ends. Germline V gene lookup returns CDR1 SGHRS and CDR2 YFSETQ. The CDR3 is 15 amino acids. DNA of the CDR3: TGCGCCAGCAGTCCTGGCGCGGCGAACACCGGGGAGCTGTTTTTT. Translated, it gives CASSPGAANTGELFF.

This clone was observed once. The chain joins TRBV15 to TRBJ2-3; D is uncertain. Trimming pared 3 bases from V and 2 bases from J, leaving 6 bases between. This CDR3 comprises 13 residues. In germline, CDR1 is LNHNV, CDR2 YYDKDF (reference sequence). The CDR3 nucleotides read TGTGCCACCAGCAGCAGTTACACAGATACGCAGTATTTT. It yields the protein CATSSSYTDTQYF.

The CDR3 coding sequence is TGTGCCAGCAGTTTAAGGCTGCGGTATAATTCACCCCTCCACTTT. Translation gives CASSLRLRYNSPLHF. V is TRBV27 and J is TRBJ1-6, with D hard to call. The CDR3 consists of 15 residues. The germline V gene has CDR1 MNHEY and CDR2 SMNVEV (reference sequence). With 2 bases removed from V and 4 bases from J, the gap between germline ends came to 9 bases.

The rearrangement links TRBV10-3 to TRBJ1-4; 8 positions agree with TRBD1. V shed 6 bases, J shed 6 bases, and the junction held 3 bases outside the gene matches. The CDR3 runs to 13 residues. The V gene's germline CDR1 is ENHRY and CDR2 SYGVKD. The CDR3 loop reads CAIRQGADEKLFF. The CDR3 DNA is TGTGCCATCAGGCAGGGGGCGGATGAAAAACTGTTTTTT.

The V and J genes are TRBV4-1 and TRBJ1-3; D is ambiguous. V lost 0 bases and J 4 bases, leaving 16 bases between the germline ends. The CDR3 covers 17 residues. Per the germline V gene, CDR1 is MGHRA and CDR2 is YSYEKL. CDR3 sequence reads: CASSQEPLGLGGNTIYF. As DNA, the CDR3 is TGCGCCAGCAGCCAAGAACCCTTAGGGTTAGGCGGAAACACCATATATTTT.

V and J are TRBV2 and TRBJ2-3; maybe TRBD2 (7 bases). Per the germline V gene, CDR1 is SNHLY and CDR2 is FYNNEI. The CDR3 covers 15 residues. Trimming shortened V by 7 bases and J by 2 bases, and 16 bases separated the two germline ends. The CDR3 loop reads CASTGKGGVTDTQYF. Written as DNA, the CDR3 is TGTGCCAGCACCGGGAAGGGGGGGGTCACAGATACGCAGTATTTT.

This chain joins TRBV9 and TRBJ2-7; D may be TRBD1 (6 bases). The CDR3 sequence is 15 residues long. Germline loops: CDR1 SGDLS, CDR2 YYNGEE. Trimming took off 0 bases at V and 2 bases at J, with 12 bases between the two ends. CDR3 loop: CASSVDEGTTYEQYF. In DNA, the CDR3 is TGTGCCAGCAGCGTAGATGAGGGGACAACCTACGAGCAGTACTTC.

The V gene is TRBV7-2, the J gene TRBJ2-5, with D possibly being TRBD2 (5 bases). Germline assignment: CDR1 SGHTA and CDR2 FQGNSA. Trimming pared 2 bases from V and 7 bases from J, leaving 23 bases between. The CDR3 runs 17 residues. This chain's CDR3 is CASSLYGDPAAEGTQYF. Written as DNA, the CDR3 is TGTGCCAGCAGCTTATACGGTGATCCGGCGGCCGAGGGGACCCAGTACTTC. Variable domain in full (rest from reference TRBV7-2 and TRBJ2-5): GAGVSQSPSNKVTEKGKDVELRCDPISGHTALYWYRQSLGQGLEFLIYFQGNSAPDKSGLPSDRFSAERTGGSVSTLTIQRTQQEDSAVYLCASSLYGDPAAEGTQYFGPGTRLLVL.

In its sample, this clone was seen once. The sample has other DNA sequences that encode this CDR3 too. The rearrangement links TRBV28 to TRBJ1-1, with TRBD1 identical over 7 bases. Germline V gene data show CDR1 as MDHEN and CDR2 as SYDVKM. V lost 6 bases and J lost 10; bases outside the gene matches: 5. CDR3 length: 11 amino acids. The CDR3 bases are TGTGCCAGCAGACAGAGACAGGGAGCTTTCTTT. The encoded protein is CASRQRQGAFF.